This TCR beta chain was documented in a study of blood T cell repertoires in COVID-19. Study in general: Samples came from the United States, Italy and Spain, spanning acute and convalescent COVID-19. The analysed material was cDNA or gDNA that came from T cells, B-cell-depleted T cells, or PBMCs.

Enrollment of patients from Seattle took place during active infection, with longitudinal follow-up. Original analysis: Amplification of reference gene primers was used by the study to estimate nucleated cell counts. The repertoire was sequenced with immunoSEQ multiplex PCR; TCRdb's copy has only in-frame clones and lacks some. For V, J and clone size, that table is used; D and trimming come from the DNA. The data contain fewer than 90,000 clones, nearly 80% of them singletons. Germline V gene sequence: CDR1 MGHRA, CDR2 YSYEKL. The CDR3 is 13 residues long. Trimming removed 1 base at V and 0 bases at J, with 3 bases between.

The chain recombines TRBV4-1 with TRBJ2-5, with D unclear. Sequencing was performed on peripheral blood. The sequence derives from a man in his 70s with COVID-19, enrolled during active disease. The CDR3 loop reads CASSQANQETQYF. The CDR3 region has the DNA TGCGCCAGCAGCCAAGCAAACCAAGAGACCCAGTACTTC.